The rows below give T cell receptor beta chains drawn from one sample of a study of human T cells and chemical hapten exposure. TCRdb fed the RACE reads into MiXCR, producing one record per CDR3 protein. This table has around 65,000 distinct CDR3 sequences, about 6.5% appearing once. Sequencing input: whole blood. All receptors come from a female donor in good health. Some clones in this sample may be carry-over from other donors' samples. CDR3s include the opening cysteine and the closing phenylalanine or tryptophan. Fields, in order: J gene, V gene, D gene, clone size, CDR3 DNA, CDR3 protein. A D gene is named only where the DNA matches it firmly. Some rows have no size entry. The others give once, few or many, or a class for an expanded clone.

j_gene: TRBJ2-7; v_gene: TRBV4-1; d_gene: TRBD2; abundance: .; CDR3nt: TGCGCCAGCAGCCAGCCCACTGGCGGGAGACACGAGCAGTACTTC; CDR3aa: CASSQPTGGRHEQYF
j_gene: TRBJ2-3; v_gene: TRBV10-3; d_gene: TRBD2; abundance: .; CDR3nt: TGTGCCATCAGTGGACGGGACTACCAAATCGCAGATACGCAGTATTTT; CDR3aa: CAISGRDYQIADTQYF
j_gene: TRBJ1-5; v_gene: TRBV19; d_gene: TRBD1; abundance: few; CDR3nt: TGTGCCAGTAGAGGGACAGCTAATCAGCCCCAGCATTTT; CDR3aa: CASRGTANQPQHF
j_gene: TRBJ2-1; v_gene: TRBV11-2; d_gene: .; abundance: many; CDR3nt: TGTGCCAGCAGCACCCGGCTTTTCGCCCTCATTTGGGAGCAGTTCTTC; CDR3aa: CASSTRLFALIWEQFF
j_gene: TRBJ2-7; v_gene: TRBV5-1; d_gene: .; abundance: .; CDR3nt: TGCGCCAGCAGCCGCGGAGGGGGCTCCTACGAGCAGTACTTC; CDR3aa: CASSRGGGSYEQYF
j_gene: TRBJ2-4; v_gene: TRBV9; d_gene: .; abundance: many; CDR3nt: TGTGCCAGCAGCTCAAGCCCGGGACTAGCCAAAAACATTCAGTACTTC; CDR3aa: CASSSSPGLAKNIQYF
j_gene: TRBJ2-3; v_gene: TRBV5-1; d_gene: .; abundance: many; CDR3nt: TGCGCCAGCAGCTCCCAACCACTAGGGGATACGCAGTATTTT; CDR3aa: CASSSQPLGDTQYF
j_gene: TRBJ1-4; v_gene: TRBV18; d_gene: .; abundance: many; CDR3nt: TGTGCCAGCTCACCAGAGCGGGCAGGGAATGAAAAACTGTTTTTT; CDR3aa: CASSPERAGNEKLFF
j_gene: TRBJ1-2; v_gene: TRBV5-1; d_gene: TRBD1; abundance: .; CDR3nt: TGCGCCAGCAGCTTAGGACAGGGGAGTGAAGGCTACACCTTC; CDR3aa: CASSLGQGSEGYTF
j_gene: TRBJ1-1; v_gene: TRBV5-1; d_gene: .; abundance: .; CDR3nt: TGCGCCAGCAGCTTGGTAGACGGATCAGAAGCTTTCTTT; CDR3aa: CASSLVDGSEAFF
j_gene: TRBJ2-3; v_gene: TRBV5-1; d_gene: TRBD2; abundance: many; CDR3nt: TGCGCCAGCAGCTTGGGACCGGGAGGAGGTGATACGCAGTATTTT; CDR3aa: CASSLGPGGGDTQYF
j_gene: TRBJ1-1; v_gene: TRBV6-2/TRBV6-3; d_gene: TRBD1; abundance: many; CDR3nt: TGTGCCAGCAGTTACGACAGGGCCAATCCAAGCAACACTGAAGCTTTCTTT; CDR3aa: CASSYDRANPSNTEAFF
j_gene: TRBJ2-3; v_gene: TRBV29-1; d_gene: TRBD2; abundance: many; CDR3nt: TGCAGCGTTGAATTACGGGCGGGAGCCCCCACAGATACGCAGTATTTT; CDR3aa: CSVELRAGAPTDTQYF
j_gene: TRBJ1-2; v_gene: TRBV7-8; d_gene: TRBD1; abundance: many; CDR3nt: TGTGCCAGCAGCCCCCGGGACAGCTACTATGGCTACACCTTC; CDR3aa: CASSPRDSYYGYTF
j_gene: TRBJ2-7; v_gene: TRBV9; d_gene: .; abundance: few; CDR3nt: TGTGCCAGCAGCCCAAGGCCGAAAACAGAGTTGAAGAGCTCCTACGAGCAGTACTTC; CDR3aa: CASSPRPKTELKSSYEQYF
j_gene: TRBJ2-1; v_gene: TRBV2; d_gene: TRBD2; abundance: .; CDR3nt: TGTGCCAGCAGTGAAATGAAGGCTAGCGGGAGTTTCAGCTCCTACAATGAGCAGTTCTTC; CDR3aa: CASSEMKASGSFSSYNEQFF
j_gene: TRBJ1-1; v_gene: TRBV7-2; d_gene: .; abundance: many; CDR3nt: TGTGCCAGCAGCTCGAAACAGGGAGGGGGAATGAACACTGAAGCTTTCTTT; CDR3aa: CASSSKQGGGMNTEAFF
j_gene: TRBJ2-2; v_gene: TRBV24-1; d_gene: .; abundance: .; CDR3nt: TGTGCCACCAGTGATTTGCACGAGAGTACCGGGGAGCTGTTTTTT; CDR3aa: CATSDLHESTGELFF
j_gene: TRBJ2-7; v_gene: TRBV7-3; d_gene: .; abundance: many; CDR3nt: TGTGCCAGCAGTGAGGGACACCAACCCTCCTACGAGCAGTACTTC; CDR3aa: CASSEGHQPSYEQYF
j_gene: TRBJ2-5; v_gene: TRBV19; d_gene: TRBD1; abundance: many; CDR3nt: TGTGCCAGTAGTATAGTGGCAGGGGGCCCGGAGACCCAGTACTTC; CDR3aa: CASSIVAGGPETQYF
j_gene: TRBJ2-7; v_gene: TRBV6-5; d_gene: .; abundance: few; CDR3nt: TGTGCCAGCAGTTACTCCGATAATTACGAGCAGTACTTC; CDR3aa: CASSYSDNYEQYF
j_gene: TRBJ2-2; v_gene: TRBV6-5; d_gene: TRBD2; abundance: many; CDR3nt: TGTGCCAGCCGAACTAGCGGCCCCGGGGAGCTGTTTTTT; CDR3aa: CASRTSGPGELFF
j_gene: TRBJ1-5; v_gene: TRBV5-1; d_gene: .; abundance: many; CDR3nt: TGCGCCAGCAGCTCAGGTGGCAATCAGCCCCAGCATTTT; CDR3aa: CASSSGGNQPQHF
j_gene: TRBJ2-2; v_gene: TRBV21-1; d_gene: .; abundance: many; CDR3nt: TGTGCCAGCAGCCCACATCGAGGGGACAGAGATCGTAGCGGAGAGGGGAGGGCCGGGGAGCTGTTTTTT; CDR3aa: CASSPHRGDRDRSGEGRAGELFF
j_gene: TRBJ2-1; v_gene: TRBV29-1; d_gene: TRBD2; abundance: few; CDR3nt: TGCAGCGCCGCGTCGGGGGGGCGGGATGAGCAGTTCTTC; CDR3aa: CSAASGGRDEQFF
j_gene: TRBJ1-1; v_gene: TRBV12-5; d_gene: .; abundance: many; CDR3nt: TGTGCTAGTGGTTTGTCTGGGAACACTGAAGCTTTCTTT; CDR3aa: CASGLSGNTEAFF
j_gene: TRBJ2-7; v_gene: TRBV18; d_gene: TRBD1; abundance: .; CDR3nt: TGTGCCAGCTCACCGGGACAGGTCGGTTACGAGCAGTACTTC; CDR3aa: CASSPGQVGYEQYF
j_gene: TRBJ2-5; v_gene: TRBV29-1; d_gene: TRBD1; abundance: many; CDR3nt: TGCAGCGTTGACCCGGGACAGGGGGAGACCCAGTACTTC; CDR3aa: CSVDPGQGETQYF
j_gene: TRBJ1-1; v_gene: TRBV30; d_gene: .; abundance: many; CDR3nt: TGTGCCTTACTCAGGATCATGAACACTGAAGCTTTCTTT; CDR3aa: CALLRIMNTEAFF
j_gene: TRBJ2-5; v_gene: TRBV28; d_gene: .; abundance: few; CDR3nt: TGTGCCAGCAGTCTCACAGGGATTAATCGCGAAGAGACCCAGTACTTC; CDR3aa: CASSLTGINREETQYF
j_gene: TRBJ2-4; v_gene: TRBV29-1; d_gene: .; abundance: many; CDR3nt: TGCAGCGCCTTCGACCGATTAGCCAAAAACATTCAGTACTTC; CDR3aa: CSAFDRLAKNIQYF
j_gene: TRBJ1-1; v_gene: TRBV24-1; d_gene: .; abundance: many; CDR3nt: TGTGCCACCAGTGACCCTGACAGGTTGGAAGCTTTCTTT; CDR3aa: CATSDPDRLEAFF
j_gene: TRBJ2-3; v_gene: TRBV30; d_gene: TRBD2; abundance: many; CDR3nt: TGTGCCTGGATGGATGCGGAGCGGGATATAAATACGCAGTATTTT; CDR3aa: CAWMDAERDINTQYF
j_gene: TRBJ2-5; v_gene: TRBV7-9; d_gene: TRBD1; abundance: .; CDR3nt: TGTGCCAGCAGCTTAACAGGGGGGCCGGAGACCCAGTACTTC; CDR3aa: CASSLTGGPETQYF
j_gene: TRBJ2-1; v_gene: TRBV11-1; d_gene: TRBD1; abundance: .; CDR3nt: TGTGCCAGCAGCTTGGGGACAGATAGAGAGCAGTTCTTC; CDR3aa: CASSLGTDREQFF
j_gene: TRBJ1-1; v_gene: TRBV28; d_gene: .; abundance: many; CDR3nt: TGTGCCAGCAGCCTATCACAGGCGGTGAACACTGAAGCTTTCTTT; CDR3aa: CASSLSQAVNTEAFF
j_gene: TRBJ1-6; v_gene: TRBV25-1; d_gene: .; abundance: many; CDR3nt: TGTGCCAGCAGTGAATGGACAGTAGAACAGTCCTATAATTCACCCCTCCACTTT; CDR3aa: CASSEWTVEQSYNSPLHF